Included here is one T cell receptor (beta chain) sequence, with context. Its specificity is unknown. The data were taken from a study of shared clonotypes between healthy human individuals. General study results and limits: Sampling covered blood only; tissue repertoires likely differ.

This CDR3 has 11 residues. The V end lost 6 bases, the J end lost 7 bases, and 13 bases lay between the germline ends. CDR1 DFQATT and CDR2 SNEGSKA come from the germline V gene (reference sequence). Only in-frame clones appear in the TCRdb table, and some are missing; sequencing was by immunoSEQ multiplex PCR. This sample has about 2.4 million clones, with approximately 93% found just once. The receptor's source is a man aged 18 to 30 in good health. Some clones in this sample may be carry-over from other donors' samples. Material for sequencing was naive CD4+ T cells from PBMCs. Subset of the sample: CD45RA+ positively selected. The V and J genes are TRBV20-1 and TRBJ2-7; D remains unclear. The CDR3 DNA reads as TGCAGTGCGAACTTGGCAGTGGAGCAGTACTTC. It yields the protein CSANLAVEQYF.